This T cell receptor (beta chain) is drawn from a study of cytomegalovirus exposure and HLA in healthy donors. In the PCR, 60 Vbeta and 13 Jbeta primers were used. Only in-frame clones appear in the TCRdb table, and some are missing; sequencing was by immunoSEQ multiplex PCR. The sample includes about 130,000 clones, roughly three quarters seen only once; the top ten take over 1.3%. CDR1 is MNHEY, CDR2 SVGAGI, per germline. The CDR3 contains 13 residues. The V gene lost 2 bases and the J gene lost 5 bases, with 10 bases spanning the gap. The V and J genes are TRBV6-5 and TRBJ2-7; TRBD2 might be the D (5 bases). Sample: PBMCs. This TCR was recovered from a woman aged 35 to 49 in good health and CMV-seronegative. CDR3 bases: TGTGCCAGCAGTTACACCCGGCGGGACGAGCAGTACTTC. It translates to CASSYTRRDEQYF.